This T cell receptor (beta chain) was observed in a study of T cells in Graves' hyperthyroidism and ophthalmopathy. General study findings and limits: Onset of ophthalmopathy came a median approximately 6.9 months after the model predicted it. Through a model of 13 V-J features, ophthalmopathy was separated from stable hyperthyroidism. Most thyroid clonotypes that were expanded above 0.001 also turned up in blood.

The study included ophthalmopathy patients with Clinical Activity Score at least 3, NOSPECS grade at least 4 and duration under 3 months. Of note for this clonotype: As yet, its antigen is unknown.

There were TCR beta CDR3 regions amplified from RNA transcripts. HTBI primers drove first-round RT-PCR of the TCR CDR3. MiXCR was run by TCRdb on the multiplex PCR reads, yielding one entry per CDR3 protein. The table records some 350,000 distinct CDR3 sequences, roughly 13% of them present only once. This CDR3 has 13 amino acids. The germline CDR1 and CDR2 sequences are MDHEN and SYDVKM. The V gene lost 7 bases and the J gene lost 7 bases, with 17 bases spanning the gap. The receptor was isolated from a middle-aged woman with Graves' ophthalmopathy. Sequenced: blood. The gene calls are TRBV28 and TRBJ2-7; TRBD2 is a possible D gene (6 bases). CDR3 protein: CASTTGTSFEQYF. The CDR3 nucleotides read TGTGCCAGCACCACCGGGACTTCCTTTGAGCAGTACTTC.